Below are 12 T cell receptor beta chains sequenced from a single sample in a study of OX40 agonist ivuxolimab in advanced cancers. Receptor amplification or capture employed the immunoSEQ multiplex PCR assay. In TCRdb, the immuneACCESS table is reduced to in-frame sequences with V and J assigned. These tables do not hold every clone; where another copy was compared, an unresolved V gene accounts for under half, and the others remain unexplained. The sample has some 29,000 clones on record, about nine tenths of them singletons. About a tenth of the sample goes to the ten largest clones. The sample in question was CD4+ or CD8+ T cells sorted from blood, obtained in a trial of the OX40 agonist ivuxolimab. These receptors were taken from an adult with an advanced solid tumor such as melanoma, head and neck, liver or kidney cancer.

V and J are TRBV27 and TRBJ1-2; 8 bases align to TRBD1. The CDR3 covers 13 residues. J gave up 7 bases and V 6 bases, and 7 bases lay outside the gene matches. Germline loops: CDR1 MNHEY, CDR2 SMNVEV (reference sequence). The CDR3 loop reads CASSLGQGGGYTF. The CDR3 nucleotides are TGTGCCAGCAGCCTTGGACAGGGAGGTGGCTACACCTTC.

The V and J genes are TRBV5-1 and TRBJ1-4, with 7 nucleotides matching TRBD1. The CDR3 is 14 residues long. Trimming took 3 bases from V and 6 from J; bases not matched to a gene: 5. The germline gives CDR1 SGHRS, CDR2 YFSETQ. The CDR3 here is CASSYRGRDEKLFF. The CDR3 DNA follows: TGCGCCAGCAGCTACAGGGGTAGGGATGAAAAACTGTTTTTT. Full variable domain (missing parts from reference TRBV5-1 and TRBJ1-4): KAGVTQTPRYLIKTRGQQVTLSCSPISGHRSVSWYQQTPGQGLQFLFEYFSETQRNKGNFPGRFSGRQFSNSRSEMNVSTLELGDSALYLCASSYRGRDEKLFFGSGTQLSVL.

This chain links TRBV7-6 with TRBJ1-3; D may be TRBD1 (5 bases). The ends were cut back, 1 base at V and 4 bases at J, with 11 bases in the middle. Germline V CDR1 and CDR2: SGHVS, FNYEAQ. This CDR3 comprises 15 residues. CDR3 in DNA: TGTGCCAGCAGCTTAGGAGCGGGGCTCGGAAACACCATATATTTT. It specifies CASSLGAGLGNTIYF.

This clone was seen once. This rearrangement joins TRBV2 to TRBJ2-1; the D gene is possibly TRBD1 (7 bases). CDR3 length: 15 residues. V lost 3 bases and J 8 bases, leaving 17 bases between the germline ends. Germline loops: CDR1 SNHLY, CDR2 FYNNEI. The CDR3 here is CASSDQGGLMHEQFF. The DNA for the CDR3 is TGTGCCAGCAGTGACCAGGGGGGCCTGATGCATGAGCAGTTCTTC.

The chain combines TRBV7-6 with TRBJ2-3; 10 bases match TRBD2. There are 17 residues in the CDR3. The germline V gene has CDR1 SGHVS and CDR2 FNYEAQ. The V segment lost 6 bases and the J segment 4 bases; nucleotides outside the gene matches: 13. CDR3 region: CASRAIAAGGMSDTQYF. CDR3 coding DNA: TGTGCCAGCAGGGCCATCGCAGCGGGAGGGATGTCAGATACGCAGTATTTT.

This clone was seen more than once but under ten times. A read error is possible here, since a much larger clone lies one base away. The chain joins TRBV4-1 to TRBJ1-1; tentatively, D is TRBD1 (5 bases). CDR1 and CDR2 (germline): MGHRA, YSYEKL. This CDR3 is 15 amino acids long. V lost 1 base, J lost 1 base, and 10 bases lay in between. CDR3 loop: CASSQGGPTNTEAFF. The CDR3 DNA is TGCGCCAGCAGCCAAGGGGGACCGACGAACACTGAAGCTTTCTTT.

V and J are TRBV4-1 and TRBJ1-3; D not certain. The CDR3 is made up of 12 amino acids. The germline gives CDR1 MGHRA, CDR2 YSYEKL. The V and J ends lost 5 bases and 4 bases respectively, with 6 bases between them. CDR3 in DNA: TGCGCCAGCAGCGACGGGGGAAACACCATATATTTT. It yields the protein CASSDGGNTIYF.

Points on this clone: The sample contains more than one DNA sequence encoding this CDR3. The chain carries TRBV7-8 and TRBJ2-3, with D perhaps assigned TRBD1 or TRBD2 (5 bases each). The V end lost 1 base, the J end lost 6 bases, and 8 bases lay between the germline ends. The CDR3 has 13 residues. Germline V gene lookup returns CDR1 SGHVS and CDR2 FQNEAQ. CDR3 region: CASSLGGWDTQYF. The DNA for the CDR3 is TGTGCCAGCAGCTTAGGGGGGTGGGATACGCAGTATTTT. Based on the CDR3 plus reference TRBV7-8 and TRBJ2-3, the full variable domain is GAGVSQSPRYKVAKRGQDVALRCDPISGHVSLFWYQQALGQGPEFLTYFQNEAQLDKSGLPSDRFFAERPEGSVSTLKIQRTQQEDSAVYLCASSLGGWDTQYFGPGTRLTVL.

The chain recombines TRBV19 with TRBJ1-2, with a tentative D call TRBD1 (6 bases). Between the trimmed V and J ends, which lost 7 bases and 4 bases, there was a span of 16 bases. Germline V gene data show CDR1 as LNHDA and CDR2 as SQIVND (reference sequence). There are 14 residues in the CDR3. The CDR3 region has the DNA TGTGCCAGTAAAGCATCTCCAGGGGCCTATGGCTACACCTTC. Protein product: CASKASPGAYGYTF.

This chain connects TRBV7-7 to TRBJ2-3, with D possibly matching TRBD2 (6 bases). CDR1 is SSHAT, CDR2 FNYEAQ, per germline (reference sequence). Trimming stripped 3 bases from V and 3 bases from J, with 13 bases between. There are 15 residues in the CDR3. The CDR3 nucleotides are TGTGCCAGCAGCTTGACTAGTTTTGGGACAGATACGCAGTATTTT. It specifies CASSLTSFGTDTQYF.

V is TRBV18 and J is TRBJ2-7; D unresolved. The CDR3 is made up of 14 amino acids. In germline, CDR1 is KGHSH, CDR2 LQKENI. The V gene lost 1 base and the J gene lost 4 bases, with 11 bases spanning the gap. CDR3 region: CASSPLESRYEQYF. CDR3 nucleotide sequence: TGTGCCAGCTCACCACTTGAGTCGCGGTACGAGCAGTACTTC.

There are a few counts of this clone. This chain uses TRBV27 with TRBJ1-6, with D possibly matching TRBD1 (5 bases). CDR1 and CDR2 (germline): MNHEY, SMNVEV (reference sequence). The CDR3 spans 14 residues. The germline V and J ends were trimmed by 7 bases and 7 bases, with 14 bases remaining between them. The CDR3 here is CASKMGQGNSPLHF. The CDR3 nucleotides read TGTGCCAGCAAGATGGGGCAGGGCAATTCACCCCTCCACTTT.